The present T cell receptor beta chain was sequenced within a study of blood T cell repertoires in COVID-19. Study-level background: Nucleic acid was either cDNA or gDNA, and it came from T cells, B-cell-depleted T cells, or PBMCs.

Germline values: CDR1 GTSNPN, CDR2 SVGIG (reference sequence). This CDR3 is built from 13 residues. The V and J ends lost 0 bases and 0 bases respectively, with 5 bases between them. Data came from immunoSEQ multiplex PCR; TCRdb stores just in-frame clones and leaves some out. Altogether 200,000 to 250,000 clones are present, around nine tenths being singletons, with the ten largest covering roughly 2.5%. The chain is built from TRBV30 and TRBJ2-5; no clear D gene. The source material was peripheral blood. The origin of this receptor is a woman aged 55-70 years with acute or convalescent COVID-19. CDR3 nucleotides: TGTGCCTGGAGTGTGTCCAACCAAGAGACCCAGTACTTC. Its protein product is CAWSVSNQETQYF.